The clone carrying this TCR beta chain was observed at least ten times. This specimen belongs to a study of T-cell reconstitution after alpha-beta-depleted transplantation in children. The germline CDR1 and CDR2 sequences are DFQATT and SNEGSKA (reference sequence). This CDR3 is built from 15 residues. J gave up 0 bases and V 5 bases, and 4 bases lay outside the gene matches. Preparation of the TCRbeta library used unique molecular identifiers. Using its own MiXCR run on the PCR reads, TCRdb lists one record per CDR3 protein. The table has 550,000 to 800,000 distinct CDR3 sequences, around 13% seen once.

The J gene is TRBJ2-4, the V gene TRBV20-1; 10 bases are shared with TRBD1. The source was PBMCs, collected before TCRalphabeta/CD19-depleted stem cell transplant. The sequence was collected from a girl aged 2 to 9 with congenital amegakaryocytic thrombocytopenia, due to receive a stem cell transplant. Here the CDR3 DNA reads TGCAGTGCTGACAGGGGGCTACTAGCCAAAAACATTCAGTACTTC. Residues: CSADRGLLAKNIQYF.